This T cell receptor beta chain was captured by sequencing in a study of CD8+CD57+ T cells in acquired aplastic anemia. As for the study in general: DNA recovered from sorted CD4+ and CD8+ cells had a mean of approximately 3 ug.

Trimming took off 11 bases at V and 0 bases at J, with 16 bases between the two ends. The CDR3 has 15 residues. Germline lookup yields CDR1 ENHRY and CDR2 SYGVKD. Notes on this clonotype: What it binds is unknown.

Study-wide findings and caveats: Around 27 CD8+ CDR3 sequences occurred in both the patients and the controls. Levels of CD8+ Simpson's diversity were not significantly distinct in patients versus controls.

The template used for profiling TCR beta VDJ and CDR3 was genomic DNA. TCRdb called the reads again in MiXCR, with one record for every CDR3 protein. The sample shows 300,000 or so distinct CDR3 sequences, under 60% of them seen only once. All sequencing subjects had displayed CD8+CD57+ cell expansion on flow cytometry. All patients had severe acquired aplastic anemia. The V gene is TRBV10-3, the J gene TRBJ2-2; D ambiguous. The TCR originated in a human donor with aplastic anemia. The material sequenced was sorted CD4+, CD8+, or CD8+CD57+ T cells (not recorded which) from PBMCs. The CDR3 protein is CAVNREITNTGELFF. The CDR3 DNA reads as TGTGCCGTCAACCGTGAGATAACGAACACCGGGGAGCTGTTTTTT.